One TCR beta chain is described in this entry. Its antigen is not identified. This sample was taken from a study of blood T cells in healthy people across ages. Whole-study results and caveats: Possibly confounding the expanded clonotype changes was the fact that donor CMV status was unknown. The long-lived group displayed more naive CD4+ cells, plus higher diversity, than the aged donors did.

It was with a sample-barcoded 5' primer and a J-beta primer mix that a second PCR of roughly 6 to 11 cycles was run. Via MiXCR, TCRdb re-called the 5' RACE reads, giving one row per CDR3 protein. Among about 2 million distinct CDR3 sequences, about 49% were seen once, and the ten largest hold 2.1%. CDR3 size: 16 residues. The V gene's germline CDR1 is MDHEN and CDR2 SYDVKM. Sequenced input: blood. This sequence joins TRBV28 and TRBJ2-7; TRBD1 is a possible D gene (6 bases). TRBJ2-5 matches the DNA end more closely, so the J call is doubtful. The receptor comes from a woman between 40 and 50 years old in good health. CDR3 sequence reads: CASSAWTVNPQETQYF. The CDR3, as DNA: TGTGCCAGCAGTGCCTGGACAGTAAACCCCCAAGAGACCCAGTACTTC.